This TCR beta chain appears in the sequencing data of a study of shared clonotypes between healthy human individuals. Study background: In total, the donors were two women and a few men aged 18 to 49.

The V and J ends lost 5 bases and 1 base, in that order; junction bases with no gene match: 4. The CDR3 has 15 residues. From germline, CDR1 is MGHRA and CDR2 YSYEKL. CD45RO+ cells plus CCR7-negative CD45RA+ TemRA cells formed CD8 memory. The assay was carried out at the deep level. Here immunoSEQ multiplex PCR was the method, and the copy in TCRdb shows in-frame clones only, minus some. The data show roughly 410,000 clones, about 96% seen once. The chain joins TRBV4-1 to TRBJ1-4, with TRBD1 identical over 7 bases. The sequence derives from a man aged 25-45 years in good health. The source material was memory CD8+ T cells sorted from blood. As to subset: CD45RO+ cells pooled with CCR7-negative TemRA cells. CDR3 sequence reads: CASSDYRGTNEKLFF. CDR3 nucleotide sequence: TGCGCCAGCAGCGACTACAGGGGAACTAATGAAAAACTGTTTTTT.